This T cell receptor (beta chain) is drawn from a study of T cells expressing NK-cell markers. Study background: Repertoire data for TCR beta were derived from sorted T cells (CD3+CD56+NKG2C+, CD3+CD56+NKG2C- and CD3+CD56-NKG2C+). Study results and limitations: The leading position in the CD3+CD56-NKG2C+ fraction of four donors also went to these clonotypes.

TCRdb reprocessed the 5' RACE reads, keeping one entry per CDR3 protein, no DNA. This table holds about 410,000 distinct CDR3 sequences. As for this clonotype: Its antigen is as yet unknown.

The receptor's source is a woman in her fifties or sixties in good health. The sequenced sample was blood T cells: a sorted CD56 or NKG2C T cell subset, CD4+ or CD8+ T cells, or bulk PBMC T cells (not recorded which).

CDR3 loop: CSARGPTGAYNEQFF. The chain recombines TRBV20-1 with TRBJ2-1; TCRdb's D call, TRBD2, is unchecked because there is no DNA. The CDR3 loop spans 15 amino acids. In germline, CDR1 is DFQATT, CDR2 SNEGSKA (reference sequence).